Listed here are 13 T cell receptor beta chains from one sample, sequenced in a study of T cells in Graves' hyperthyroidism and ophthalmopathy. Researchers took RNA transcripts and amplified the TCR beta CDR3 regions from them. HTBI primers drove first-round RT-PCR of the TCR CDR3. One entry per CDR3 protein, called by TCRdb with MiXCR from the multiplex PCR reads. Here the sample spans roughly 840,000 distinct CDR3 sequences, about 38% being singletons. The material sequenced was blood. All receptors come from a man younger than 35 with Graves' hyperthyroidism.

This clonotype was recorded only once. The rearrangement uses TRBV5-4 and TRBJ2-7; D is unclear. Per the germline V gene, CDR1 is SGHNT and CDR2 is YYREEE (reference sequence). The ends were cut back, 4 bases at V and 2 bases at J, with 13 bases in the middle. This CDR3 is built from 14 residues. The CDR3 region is CASSLLDVTYEQYF. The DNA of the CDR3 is TGTGCCAGCAGCCTACTGGACGTCACCTACGAGCAGTACTTC. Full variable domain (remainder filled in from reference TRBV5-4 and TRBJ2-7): ETGVTQSPTHLIKTRGQQVTLRCSSQSGHNTVSWYQQALGQGPQFIFQYYREEENGRGNFPPRFSGLQFPNYSSELNVNALELDDSALYLCASSLLDVTYEQYFGPGTRLTVT.

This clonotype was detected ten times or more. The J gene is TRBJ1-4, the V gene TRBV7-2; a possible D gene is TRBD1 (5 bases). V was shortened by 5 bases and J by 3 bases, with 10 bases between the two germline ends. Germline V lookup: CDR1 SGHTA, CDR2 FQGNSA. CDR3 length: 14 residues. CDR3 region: CASSPGWANEKLFF. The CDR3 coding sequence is TGTGCCAGCAGCCCAGGGTGGGCTAATGAAAAACTGTTTTTT.

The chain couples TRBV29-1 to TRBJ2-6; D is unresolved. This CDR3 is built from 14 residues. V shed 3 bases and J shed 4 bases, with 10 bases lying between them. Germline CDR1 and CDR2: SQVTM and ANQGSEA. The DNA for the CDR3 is TGCAGCGTTGACCTACGGGTCGGGGCCAACGTCCTGACTTTC. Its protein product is CSVDLRVGANVLTF.

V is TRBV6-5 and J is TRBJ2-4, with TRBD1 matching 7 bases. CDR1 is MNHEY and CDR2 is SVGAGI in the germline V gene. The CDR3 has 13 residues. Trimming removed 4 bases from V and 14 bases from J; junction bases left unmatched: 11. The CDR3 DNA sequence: TGTGCCAGCAGTTCTCCCGGCCTAGACAGGGAGTACTTC. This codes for CASSSPGLDREYF.

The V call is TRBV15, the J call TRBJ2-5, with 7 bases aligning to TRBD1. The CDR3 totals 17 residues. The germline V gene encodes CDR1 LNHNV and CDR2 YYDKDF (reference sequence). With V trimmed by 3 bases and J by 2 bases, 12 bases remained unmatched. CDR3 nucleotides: TGTGCCACCAGCAGTACAGGGGATCGTGGGGCACAAGAGACCCAGTACTTC. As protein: CATSSTGDRGAQETQYF.

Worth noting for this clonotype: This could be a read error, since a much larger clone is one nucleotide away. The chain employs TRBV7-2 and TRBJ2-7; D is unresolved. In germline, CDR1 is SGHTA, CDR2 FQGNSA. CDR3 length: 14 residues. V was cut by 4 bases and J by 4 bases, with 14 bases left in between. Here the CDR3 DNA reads TGTGCCAGCAGCTCAGATCAGAGATTGTACGAGCAGTACTTC. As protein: CASSSDQRLYEQYF.

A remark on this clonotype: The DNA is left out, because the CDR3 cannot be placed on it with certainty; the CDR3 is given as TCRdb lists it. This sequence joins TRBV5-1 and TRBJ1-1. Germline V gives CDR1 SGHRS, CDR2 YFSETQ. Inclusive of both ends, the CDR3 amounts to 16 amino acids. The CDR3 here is CASSIYLCSADTEAFF.

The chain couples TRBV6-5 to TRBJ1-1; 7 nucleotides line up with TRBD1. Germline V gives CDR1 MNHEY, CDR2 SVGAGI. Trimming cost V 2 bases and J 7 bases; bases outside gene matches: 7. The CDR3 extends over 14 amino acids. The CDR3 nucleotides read TGTGCCAGCAGTTACATGACAGGGAGTGGTGAAGCTTTCTTT. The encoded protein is CASSYMTGSGEAFF.

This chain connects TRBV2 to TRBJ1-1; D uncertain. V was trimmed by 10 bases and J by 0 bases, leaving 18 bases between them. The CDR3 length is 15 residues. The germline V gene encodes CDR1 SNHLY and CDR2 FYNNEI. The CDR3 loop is CAIPDGLYMNTEAFF. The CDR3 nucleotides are TGTGCCATCCCGGACGGTTTATACATGAACACTGAAGCTTTCTTT. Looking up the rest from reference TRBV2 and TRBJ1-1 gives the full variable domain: EPEVTQTPSHQVTQMGQEVILRCVPISNHLYFYWYRQILGQKVEFLVSFYNNEISEKSEIFDDQFSVERPDGSNFTLKIRSTKLEDSAMYFCAIPDGLYMNTEAFFGQGTRLTVV.

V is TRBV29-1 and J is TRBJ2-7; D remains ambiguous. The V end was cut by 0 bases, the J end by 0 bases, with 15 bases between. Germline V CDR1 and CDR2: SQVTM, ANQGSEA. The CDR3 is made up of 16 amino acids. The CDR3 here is CSVEESRPWGSYEQYF. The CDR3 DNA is TGCAGCGTTGAAGAAAGTAGGCCCTGGGGCTCCTACGAGCAGTACTTC.

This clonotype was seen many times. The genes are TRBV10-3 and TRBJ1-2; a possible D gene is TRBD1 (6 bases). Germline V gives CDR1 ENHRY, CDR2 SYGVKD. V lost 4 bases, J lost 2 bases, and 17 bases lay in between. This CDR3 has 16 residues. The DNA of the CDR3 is TGTGCCATCAGTGTTGGATCGGCAGGGGTGAACTATGGCTACACCTTC. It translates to CAISVGSAGVNYGYTF.

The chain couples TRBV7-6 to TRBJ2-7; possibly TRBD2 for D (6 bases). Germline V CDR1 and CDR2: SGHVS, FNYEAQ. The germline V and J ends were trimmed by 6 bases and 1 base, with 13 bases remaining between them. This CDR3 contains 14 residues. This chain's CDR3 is CASSSLGTSYEQYF. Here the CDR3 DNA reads TGTGCCAGCAGTTCCCTCGGGACTTCCTACGAGCAGTACTTC.

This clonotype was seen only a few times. This chain's CDR3 is CASRSPARGATYEQYF. In DNA form, the CDR3 reads TGTGCCAGCAGGAGCCCCGCGCGGGGGGCAACTTACGAGCAGTACTTC. J is TRBJ2-7 and V is TRBV7-2; TRBD2 matches at 8 bases. Per germline, CDR1 SGHTA and CDR2 FQGNSA. J gave up 4 bases and V 6 bases, and 14 bases lay outside the gene matches. This CDR3 is 16 amino acids long.